The next 16 T cell receptor beta chains were all read from a single sample in a study of regulatory T cells in long-lasting Graves disease. Time point described: newly diagnosed GD, antithyroid drugs for less than 3 months. Extracted RNA from PBMCs served as the source of the TCR library. HTBI primers from iRepertoire and Arm-PCR of CDR3 regions yielded the TCR beta libraries. TCRdb analysed the multiplex PCR reads with MiXCR anew, one entry per CDR3 protein. In the table there are hundreds of thousands of distinct CDR3 sequences, less than 20% of which are singletons. The same data also contributed to another study, on T cells in Graves' hyperthyroidism and ophthalmopathy.

Sample: peripheral blood mononuclear cells (PBMCs), taken at new diagnosis, from a patient treated with antithyroid drugs. All receptors come from a woman in her thirties with Graves disease.

The chain links TRBV27 to TRBJ1-6; D is uncertain. This CDR3 comprises 14 residues. The V gene's germline CDR1 is MNHEY and CDR2 SMNVEV (reference sequence). V was pared by 3 bases and J by 5 bases, with 8 bases between. The CDR3 sequence is CASSLTEDNSPLHF. The CDR3 DNA sequence: TGTGCCAGCAGTTTGACGGAGGATAATTCACCCCTCCACTTT.

This clonotype turned up a few times. This chain connects TRBV19 to TRBJ2-7, with D uncertain. Germline CDR1 and CDR2: LNHDA and SQIVND (reference sequence). V lost 6 bases and J lost 7, with 10 bases in between. This CDR3 is 11 amino acids long. The CDR3 is CASRGGLEQYF. Here the CDR3 DNA reads TGTGCCAGTAGAGGTGGGCTGGAGCAGTACTTC. The full variable domain, its missing parts supplied by reference TRBV19 and TRBJ2-7, is DGGITQSPKYLFRKEGQNVTLSCEQNLNHDAMYWYRQDPGQGLRLIYYSQIVNDFQKGDIAEGYSVSREKKESFPLTVTSAQKNPTAFYLCASRGGLEQYFGPGTRLTVT.

This clonotype was picked up a small number of times. V is TRBV20-1 and J is TRBJ2-3; TRBD2 agrees at 13 bases. V was clipped by 4 bases and J by 3 bases; unmatched bases: 4. CDR1 is DFQATT, CDR2 SNEGSKA, per germline (reference sequence). The CDR3 is 15 amino acids. This CDR3 reads CSATVGLAGTDTQYF. The CDR3 DNA reads as TGCAGTGCTACTGTGGGACTAGCGGGAACAGATACGCAGTATTTT.

This clonotype was counted ten times or more. The CDR3: CASSPSLDTQYF. CDR3 in DNA: TGTGCCAGCAGCCCGTCCTTGGATACGCAGTATTTT. The V call is TRBV28, the J call TRBJ2-3; D gene uncertain. The CDR3 covers 12 residues. V lost 6 bases to trimming and J lost 6 bases, with 10 bases between them. Per the germline V gene, CDR1 is MDHEN and CDR2 is SYDVKM. The full variable domain, rest sourced from reference TRBV28 and TRBJ2-3, is DVKVTQSSRYLVKRTGEKVFLECVQDMDHENMFWYRQDPGLGLRLIYFSYDVKMKEKGDIPEGYSVSREKKERFSLILESASTNQTSMYLCASSPSLDTQYFGPGTRLTVL.

The gene calls are TRBV29-1 and TRBJ2-6; D not certain. The CDR3 extends over 15 amino acids. Germline CDR1 SQVTM, CDR2 ANQGSEA. Between the trimmed V and J ends, which lost 6 bases and 0 bases, there was a span of 12 bases. The CDR3 DNA is TGCAGCGTCACCTTACTGGCCTCTGGGGCCAACGTCCTGACTTTC. Translation gives CSVTLLASGANVLTF. The variable domain in full, with the rest retrieved from reference TRBV29-1 and TRBJ2-6, is SAVISQKPSRDICQRGTSLTIQCQVDSQVTMMFWYRQQPGQSLTLIATANQGSEATYESGFVIDKFPISRPNLTFSTLTVSNMSPEDSSIYLCSVTLLASGANVLTFGAGSRLTVL.

This clonotype was found many times. The chain is built from TRBV3-1 and TRBJ1-4; D might be TRBD1 (6 bases). Germline CDR1 LGHDT, CDR2 YNNKEL (reference sequence). This CDR3 is 13 amino acids long. Trimming took 5 bases from V and 8 from J, leaving 12 bases between them. The chain's CDR3 is CASSTRTAEKLFF. CDR3 DNA: TGTGCCAGCAGCACCCGGACAGCCGAAAAACTGTTTTTT.

This clonotype was counted a few times. This chain connects TRBV5-4 to TRBJ2-7; perhaps D is TRBD1 or TRBD2 (5 bases each). The V gene lost 6 bases and the J gene lost 1 base, with 14 bases spanning the gap. CDR1 is SGHNT, CDR2 YYREEE, per germline (reference sequence). This CDR3 is built from 14 residues. This CDR3 reads CASIPDGGSYEQYF. DNA of the CDR3: TGTGCCAGCATACCCGATGGGGGATCCTACGAGCAGTACTTC.

This chain uses TRBV24-1 with TRBJ2-1; D uncertain. Germline V gives CDR1 KGHDR, CDR2 SFDVKD. The V end lost 1 base, the J end lost 0 bases, and 9 bases lay between the germline ends. The CDR3 consists of 16 residues. This chain's CDR3 is CATSDFRDSSYNEQFF. The CDR3 nucleotides are TGTGCCACCAGTGATTTTAGGGATAGCTCCTACAATGAGCAGTTCTTC.

This clonotype was observed at least ten times. The rearrangement uses TRBV28 and TRBJ1-2; maybe TRBD1 (5 bases). The germline gives CDR1 MDHEN, CDR2 SYDVKM. The CDR3 sequence is 13 residues long. V dropped 8 bases and J dropped 5 bases, with 15 bases sitting between them. The DNA of the CDR3 is TGTGCCAGCGGGGGGACGGACGTTTATGGCTACACCTTC. It translates to CASGGTDVYGYTF.

The genes are TRBV4-2 and TRBJ2-7; 9 positions match TRBD1. The CDR3 runs to 16 residues. V shed 1 base, J shed 1 base, and the junction held 5 bases outside the gene matches. CDR1 and CDR2 from the germline V gene are LGHNA and YNFKEQ. CDR3 sequence (DNA): TGTGCCAGCAGCCAAGTACAGGGGGCAGCATCCTACGAGCAGTACTTC. Protein: CASSQVQGAASYEQYF.

This clonotype was seen at least ten times. V is TRBV27 and J is TRBJ1-1; D is undetermined. The V and J ends lost 3 bases and 4 bases respectively, with 9 bases between them. Germline V gives CDR1 MNHEY, CDR2 SMNVEV (reference sequence). There are 13 residues in the CDR3. The CDR3 nucleotides are TGTGCCAGCAGTTTGAGGCGGCCCACTGAAGCTTTCTTT. It is translated as CASSLRRPTEAFF.

Points on this clonotype: This may be a read error, as it is one base from a much larger clone. CDR3 bases: TGCGCCAGCAGCGAGCCCAGGGTGCGGCAGGGTACGCAGTATTTT. This translates into CASSEPRVRQGTQYF. The chain employs TRBV5-1 and TRBJ2-3, with D possibly TRBD1 on 5 matching bases. The CDR3 loop spans 15 amino acids. Looked up from germline, CDR1 is SGHRS and CDR2 is YFSETQ. Trimming removed 4 bases from V and 8 bases from J, with 20 bases in between.

This clonotype was counted many times. The CDR3, as DNA: TGTGCCAGCAGTTTATCGGGCGGGAGGTCAGAGACCCAGTACTTC. This sequence encodes CASSLSGGRSETQYF. The chain has TRBV27 and TRBJ2-5; 8 positions agree with TRBD2. The CDR3 sequence is 15 residues long. The V gene end was trimmed by 0 bases and the J gene end by 4 bases; junction bases not matched to a gene: 4. CDR1 and CDR2 (germline): MNHEY, SMNVEV (reference sequence).

This clonotype was found a few times. The CDR3 here is CASSLAGIYTEAFF. In DNA form, the CDR3 reads TGCGCCAGCAGCTTGGCCGGGATATACACTGAAGCTTTCTTT. The chain employs TRBV5-1 and TRBJ1-1; no reliable D call. CDR3 length: 14 amino acids. V shed 0 bases and J shed 3 bases, with 9 bases lying between them. Germline V gene data show CDR1 as SGHRS and CDR2 as YFSETQ.

This clonotype was picked up many times. The chain links TRBV12-3 or TRBV12-4 to TRBJ2-3; D assignment may be TRBD1 or TRBD2 (5 bases each). CDR3 length equals 15 residues. V was trimmed by 2 bases and J by 1 base, leaving 10 bases between them. As DNA, the CDR3 is TGTGCCAGCAGTTTAAACGGGGCCCGCACAGATACGCAGTATTTT. It is translated as CASSLNGARTDTQYF.

This clonotype was picked up a small number of times. The V call is TRBV30, the J call TRBJ1-2, with a weak D call TRBD1 (5 bases). This CDR3 is 12 amino acids long. CDR1 is GTSNPN, CDR2 SVGIG, per germline (reference sequence). The V and J ends lost 5 bases and 7 bases respectively, with 14 bases between them. CDR3 loop: CAWATGGFGYTF. In nucleotides, the CDR3 is TGTGCCTGGGCAACAGGCGGTTTTGGCTACACCTTC.